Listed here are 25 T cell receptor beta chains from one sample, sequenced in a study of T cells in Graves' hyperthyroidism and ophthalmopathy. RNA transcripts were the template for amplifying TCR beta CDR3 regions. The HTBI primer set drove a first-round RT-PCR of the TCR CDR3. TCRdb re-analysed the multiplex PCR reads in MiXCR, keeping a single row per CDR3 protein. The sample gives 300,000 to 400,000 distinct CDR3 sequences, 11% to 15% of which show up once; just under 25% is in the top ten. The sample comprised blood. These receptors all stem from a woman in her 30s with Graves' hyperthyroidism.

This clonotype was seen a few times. CDR3: CASSLGGGLAGNNEQFF. CDR3 coding DNA: TGTGCCAGCAGCTTAGGGGGTGGACTAGCGGGAAACAATGAGCAGTTCTTC. V usage is TRBV7-9 and J usage is TRBJ2-1; 12 bases align to TRBD2. In germline, CDR1 is SEHNR, CDR2 FQNEAQ (reference sequence). Losses at the gene ends were 1 base for V and 5 bases for J; bases not matched to a gene: 6. The CDR3 contains 17 residues. Drawing the rest from reference TRBV7-9 and TRBJ2-1, the complete variable domain is DTGVSQNPRHKITKRGQNVTFRCDPISEHNRLYWYRQTLGQGPEFLTYFQNEAQLEKSRLLSDRFSAERPKGSFSTLEIQRTEQGDSAMYLCASSLGGGLAGNNEQFFGPGTRLTVL.

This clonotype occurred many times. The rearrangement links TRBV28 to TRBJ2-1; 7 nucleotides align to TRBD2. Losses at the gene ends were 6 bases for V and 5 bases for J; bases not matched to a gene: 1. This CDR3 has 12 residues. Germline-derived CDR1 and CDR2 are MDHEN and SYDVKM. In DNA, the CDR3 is TGTGCCAGCAGAGCGGGAAACAATGAGCAGTTCTTC. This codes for CASRAGNNEQFF.

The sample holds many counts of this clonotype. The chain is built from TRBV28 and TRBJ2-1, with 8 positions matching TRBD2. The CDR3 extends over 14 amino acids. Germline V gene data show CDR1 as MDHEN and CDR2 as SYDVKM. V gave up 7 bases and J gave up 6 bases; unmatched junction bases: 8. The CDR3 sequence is CASIWAGGINEQFF. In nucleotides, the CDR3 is TGTGCCAGCATATGGGCGGGGGGAATCAATGAGCAGTTCTTC.

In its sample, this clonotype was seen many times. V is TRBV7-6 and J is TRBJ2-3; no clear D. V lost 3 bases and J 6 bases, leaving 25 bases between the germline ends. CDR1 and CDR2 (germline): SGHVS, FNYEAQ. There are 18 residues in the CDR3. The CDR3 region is CASSLSPRFGRQGDTQYF. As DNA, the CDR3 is TGTGCCAGCAGCTTGTCACCCCGGTTTGGGCGCCAAGGGGATACGCAGTATTTT.

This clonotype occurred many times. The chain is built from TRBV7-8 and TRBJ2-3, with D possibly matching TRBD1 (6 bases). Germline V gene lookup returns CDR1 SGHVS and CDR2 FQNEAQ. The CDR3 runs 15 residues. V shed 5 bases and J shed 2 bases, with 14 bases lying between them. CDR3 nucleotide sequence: TGTGCCAGCAGCCCCCGAGACAGGACCACAGATACGCAGTATTTT. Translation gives CASSPRDRTTDTQYF. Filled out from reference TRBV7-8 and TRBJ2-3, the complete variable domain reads GAGVSQSPRYKVAKRGQDVALRCDPISGHVSLFWYQQALGQGPEFLTYFQNEAQLDKSGLPSDRFFAERPEGSVSTLKIQRTQQEDSAVYLCASSPRDRTTDTQYFGPGTRLTVL.

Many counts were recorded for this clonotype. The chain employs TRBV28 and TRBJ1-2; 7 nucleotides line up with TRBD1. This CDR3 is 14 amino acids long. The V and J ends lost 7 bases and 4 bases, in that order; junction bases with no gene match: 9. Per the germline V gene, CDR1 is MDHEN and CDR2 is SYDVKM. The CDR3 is CASNPGTESYGYTF. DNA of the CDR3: TGTGCCAGCAACCCAGGGACAGAGAGCTATGGCTACACCTTC.

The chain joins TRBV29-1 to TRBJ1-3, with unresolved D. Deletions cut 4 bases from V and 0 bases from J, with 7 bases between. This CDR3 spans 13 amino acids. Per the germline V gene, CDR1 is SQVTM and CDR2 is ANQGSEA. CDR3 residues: CSVGADSGNTIYF. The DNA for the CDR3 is TGCAGCGTTGGTGCGGACTCTGGAAACACCATATATTTT.

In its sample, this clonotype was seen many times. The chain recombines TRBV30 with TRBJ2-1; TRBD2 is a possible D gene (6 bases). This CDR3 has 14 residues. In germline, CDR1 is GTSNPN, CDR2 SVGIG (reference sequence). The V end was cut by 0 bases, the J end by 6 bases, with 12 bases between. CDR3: CAWSVGREFNEQFF. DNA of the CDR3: TGTGCCTGGAGTGTGGGACGGGAGTTCAATGAGCAGTTCTTC.

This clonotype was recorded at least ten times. The chain's CDR3 is CSASPFGRGEKLFF. The CDR3 DNA sequence: TGCAGTGCTAGCCCTTTCGGTAGGGGAGAAAAACTGTTTTTT. The chain links TRBV20-1 to TRBJ1-4; D perhaps matches TRBD1 (5 bases). Germline CDR1 reads DFQATT; CDR2 reads SNEGSKA (reference sequence). The CDR3 covers 14 residues. V lost 3 bases and J 8 bases, leaving 16 bases between the germline ends.

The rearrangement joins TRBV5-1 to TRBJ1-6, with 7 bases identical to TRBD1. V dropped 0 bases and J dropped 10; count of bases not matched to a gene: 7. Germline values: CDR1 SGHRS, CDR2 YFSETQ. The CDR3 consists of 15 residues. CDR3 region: CASSLEGRGGSPLHF. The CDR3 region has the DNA TGCGCCAGCAGCTTGGAGGGCAGGGGGGGCTCACCCCTCCACTTT.

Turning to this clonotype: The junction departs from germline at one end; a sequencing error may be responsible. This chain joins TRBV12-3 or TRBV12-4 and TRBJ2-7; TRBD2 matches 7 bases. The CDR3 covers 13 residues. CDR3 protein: CASRGGDSYEQHF. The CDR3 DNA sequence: TGTGCCAGCAGGGGGGGGGATAGTTACGAGCAGCACTTC.

CDR3: CASSYSRGSETQYF. Written as DNA, the CDR3 is TGTGCCAGCAGTTACTCGCGGGGCTCAGAGACCCAGTACTTC. The J gene is TRBJ2-5, the V gene TRBV6-5, with a possible D match to TRBD2 (6 bases). V was pared by 0 bases and J by 4 bases, with 9 bases between. The CDR3 totals 14 residues. The V gene's germline CDR1 is MNHEY and CDR2 SVGAGI.

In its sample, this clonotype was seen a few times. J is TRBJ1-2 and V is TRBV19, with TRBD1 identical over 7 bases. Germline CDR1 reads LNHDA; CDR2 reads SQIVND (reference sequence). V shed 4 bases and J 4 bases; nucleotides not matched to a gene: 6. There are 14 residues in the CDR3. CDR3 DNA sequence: TGTGCCAGTAGTACCATCGGGACAGTCTATGGCTACACCTTC. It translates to CASSTIGTVYGYTF.

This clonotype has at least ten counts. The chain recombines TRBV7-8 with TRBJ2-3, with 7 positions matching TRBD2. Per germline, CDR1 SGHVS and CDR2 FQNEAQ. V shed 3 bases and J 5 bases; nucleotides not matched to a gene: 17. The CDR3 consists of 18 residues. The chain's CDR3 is CASSFFYEKRDSVDTQYF. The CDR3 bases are TGTGCCAGCAGCTTTTTTTATGAAAAGCGGGATTCGGTAGATACGCAGTATTTT.

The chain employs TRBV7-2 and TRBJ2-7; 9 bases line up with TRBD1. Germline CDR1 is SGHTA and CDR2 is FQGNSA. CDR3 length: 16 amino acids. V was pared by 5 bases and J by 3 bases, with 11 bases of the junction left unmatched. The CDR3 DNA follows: TGTGCCAGCAGCACCTACAGGGGGCGTCAGGTCTACGAGCAGTACTTC. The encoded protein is CASSTYRGRQVYEQYF.

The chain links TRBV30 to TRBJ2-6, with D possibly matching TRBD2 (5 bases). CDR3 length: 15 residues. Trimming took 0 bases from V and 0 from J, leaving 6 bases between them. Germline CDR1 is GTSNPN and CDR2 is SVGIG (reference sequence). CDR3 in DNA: TGTGCCTGGAGTGTCGGGATCTCTGGGGCCAACGTCCTGACTTTC. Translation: CAWSVGISGANVLTF.

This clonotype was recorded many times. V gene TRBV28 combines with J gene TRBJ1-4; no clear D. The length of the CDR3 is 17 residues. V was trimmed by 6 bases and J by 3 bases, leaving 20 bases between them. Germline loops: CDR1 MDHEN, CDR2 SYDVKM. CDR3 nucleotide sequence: TGTGCCAGCAGCCTACTACGCCTAAGGGCCGCTAATGAAAAACTGTTTTTT. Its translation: CASSLLRLRAANEKLFF. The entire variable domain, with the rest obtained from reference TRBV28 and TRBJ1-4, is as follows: DVKVTQSSRYLVKRTGEKVFLECVQDMDHENMFWYRQDPGLGLRLIYFSYDVKMKEKGDIPEGYSVSREKKERFSLILESASTNQTSMYLCASSLLRLRAANEKLFFGSGTQLSVL.

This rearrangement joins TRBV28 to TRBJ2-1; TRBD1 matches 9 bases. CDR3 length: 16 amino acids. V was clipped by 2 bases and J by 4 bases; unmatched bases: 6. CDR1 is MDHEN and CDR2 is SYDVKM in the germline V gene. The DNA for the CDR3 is TGTGCCAGCAGTTTAACCCTCGGGACAGGGTACAATGAGCAGTTCTTC. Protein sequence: CASSLTLGTGYNEQFF.

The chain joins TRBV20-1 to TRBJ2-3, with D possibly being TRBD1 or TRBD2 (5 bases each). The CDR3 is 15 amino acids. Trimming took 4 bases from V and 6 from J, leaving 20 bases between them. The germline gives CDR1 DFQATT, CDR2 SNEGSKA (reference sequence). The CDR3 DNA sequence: TGCAGTGCTACCGGGGCCACATCTATAAAGGATACGCAGTATTTT. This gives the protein CSATGATSIKDTQYF.

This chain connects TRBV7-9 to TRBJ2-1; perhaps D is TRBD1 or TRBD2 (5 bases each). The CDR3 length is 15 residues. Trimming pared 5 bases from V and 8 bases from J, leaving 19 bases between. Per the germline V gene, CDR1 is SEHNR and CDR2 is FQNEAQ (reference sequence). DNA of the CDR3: TGTGCCAGCAGCCCACCGGGACGAGGGGCTTATGAGCAGTTCTTC. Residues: CASSPPGRGAYEQFF.

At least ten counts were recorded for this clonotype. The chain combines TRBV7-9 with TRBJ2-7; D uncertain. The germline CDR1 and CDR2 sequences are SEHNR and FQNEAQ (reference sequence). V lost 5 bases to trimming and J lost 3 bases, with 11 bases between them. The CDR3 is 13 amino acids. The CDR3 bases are TGTGCCAGCAGCCTCGGAACCAACTACGAGCAGTACTTC. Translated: CASSLGTNYEQYF.

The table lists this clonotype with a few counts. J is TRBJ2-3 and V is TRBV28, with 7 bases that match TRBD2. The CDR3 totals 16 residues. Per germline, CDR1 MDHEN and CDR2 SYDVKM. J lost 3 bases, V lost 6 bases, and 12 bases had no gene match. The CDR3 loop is CASSPTSGIGTDTQYF. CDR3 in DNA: TGTGCCAGCAGCCCGACCAGCGGGATTGGTACAGATACGCAGTATTTT. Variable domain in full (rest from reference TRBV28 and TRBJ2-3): DVKVTQSSRYLVKRTGEKVFLECVQDMDHENMFWYRQDPGLGLRLIYFSYDVKMKEKGDIPEGYSVSREKKERFSLILESASTNQTSMYLCASSPTSGIGTDTQYFGPGTRLTVL.

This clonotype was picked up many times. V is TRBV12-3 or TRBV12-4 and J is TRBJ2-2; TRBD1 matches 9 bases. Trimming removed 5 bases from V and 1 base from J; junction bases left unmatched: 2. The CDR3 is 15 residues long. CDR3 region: CASSGGQGNTGELFF. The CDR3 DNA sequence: TGTGCCAGCAGTGGGGGACAGGGGAACACCGGGGAGCTGTTTTTT.

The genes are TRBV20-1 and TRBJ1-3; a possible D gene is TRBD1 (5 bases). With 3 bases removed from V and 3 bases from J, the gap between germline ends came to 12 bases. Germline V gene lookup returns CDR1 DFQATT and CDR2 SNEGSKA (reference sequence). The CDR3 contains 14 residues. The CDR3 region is CSARGGQIGNTIYF. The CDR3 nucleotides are TGCAGTGCTAGGGGGGGTCAGATTGGAAACACCATATATTTT.

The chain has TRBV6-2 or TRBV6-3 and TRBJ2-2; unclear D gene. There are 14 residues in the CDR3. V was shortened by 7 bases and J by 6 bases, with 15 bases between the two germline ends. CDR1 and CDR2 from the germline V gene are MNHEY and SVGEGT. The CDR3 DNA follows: TGTGCCAGCACCCCGGCAGGAAAGGCCGGGGAGCTGTTTTTT. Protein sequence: CASTPAGKAGELFF.